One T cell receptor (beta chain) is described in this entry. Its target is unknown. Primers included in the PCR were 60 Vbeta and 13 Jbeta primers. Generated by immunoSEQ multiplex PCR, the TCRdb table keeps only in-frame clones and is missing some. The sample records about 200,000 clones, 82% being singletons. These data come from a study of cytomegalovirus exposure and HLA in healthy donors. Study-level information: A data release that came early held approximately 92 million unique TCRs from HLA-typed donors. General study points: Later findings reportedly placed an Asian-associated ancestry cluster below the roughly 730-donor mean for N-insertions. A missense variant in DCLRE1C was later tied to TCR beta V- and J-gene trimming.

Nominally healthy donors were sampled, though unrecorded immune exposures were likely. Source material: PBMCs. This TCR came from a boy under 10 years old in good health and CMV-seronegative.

The CDR3 here is CASSITGGSGNTIYF. The CDR3 nucleotides are TGTGCCAGCAGTATCACAGGGGGCTCTGGAAACACCATATATTTT. V usage is TRBV27 and J usage is TRBJ1-3; TRBD1 agrees at 8 bases. Per the germline V gene, CDR1 is MNHEY and CDR2 is SMNVEV (reference sequence). The CDR3 loop spans 15 amino acids. Germline trimming cut 5 bases from V and 0 bases from J; bases unmatched to any gene: 3.